This TCR beta chain was retrieved from a study of T cells expressing NK-cell markers. Background on the study: Sorted CD3+CD56+NKG2C+, CD3+CD56+NKG2C- and CD3+CD56-NKG2C+ T cells supplied TCR beta repertoires. Most of the eight sequenced donors were HCMV-seropositive; one was seronegative.

Study results and caveats: Top CD8+ clonotypes included the dominant CD3+CD56+NKG2C+ clonotypes in roughly six donors.

To note about this clonotype: What it recognizes is unknown.

TCRdb reprocessed the 5' RACE reads and stores each CDR3 protein as one record, lacking DNA. In total, the table holds more than 400,000 distinct CDR3 sequences. This sequence originates from a woman aged 18 to 69 in good health. Sequenced: blood T cells: a sorted CD56 or NKG2C T cell subset, CD4+ or CD8+ T cells, or bulk PBMC T cells (not recorded which).

CDR3 region: CASSLDSGKFRDEAFF. The chain links TRBV5-5 to TRBJ1-1; the D call of TRBD1 rests on TCRdb alone, since no DNA is present to check it. Germline V CDR1 and CDR2: SGHKS, YYEKEE (reference sequence). The CDR3 spans 16 residues.